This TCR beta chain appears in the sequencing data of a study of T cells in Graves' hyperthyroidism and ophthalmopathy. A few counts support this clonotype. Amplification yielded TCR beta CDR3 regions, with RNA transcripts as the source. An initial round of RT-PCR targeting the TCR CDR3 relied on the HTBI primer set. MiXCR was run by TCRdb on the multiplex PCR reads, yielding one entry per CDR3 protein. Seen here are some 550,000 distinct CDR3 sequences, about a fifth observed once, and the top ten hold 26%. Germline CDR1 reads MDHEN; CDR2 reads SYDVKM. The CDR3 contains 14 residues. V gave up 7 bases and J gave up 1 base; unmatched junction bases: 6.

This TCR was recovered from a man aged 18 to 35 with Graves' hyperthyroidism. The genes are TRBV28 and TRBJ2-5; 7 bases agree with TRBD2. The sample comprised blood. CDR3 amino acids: CASTPGGAQETQYF. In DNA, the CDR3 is TGTGCCAGCACCCCGGGGGGAGCCCAAGAGACCCAGTACTTC.